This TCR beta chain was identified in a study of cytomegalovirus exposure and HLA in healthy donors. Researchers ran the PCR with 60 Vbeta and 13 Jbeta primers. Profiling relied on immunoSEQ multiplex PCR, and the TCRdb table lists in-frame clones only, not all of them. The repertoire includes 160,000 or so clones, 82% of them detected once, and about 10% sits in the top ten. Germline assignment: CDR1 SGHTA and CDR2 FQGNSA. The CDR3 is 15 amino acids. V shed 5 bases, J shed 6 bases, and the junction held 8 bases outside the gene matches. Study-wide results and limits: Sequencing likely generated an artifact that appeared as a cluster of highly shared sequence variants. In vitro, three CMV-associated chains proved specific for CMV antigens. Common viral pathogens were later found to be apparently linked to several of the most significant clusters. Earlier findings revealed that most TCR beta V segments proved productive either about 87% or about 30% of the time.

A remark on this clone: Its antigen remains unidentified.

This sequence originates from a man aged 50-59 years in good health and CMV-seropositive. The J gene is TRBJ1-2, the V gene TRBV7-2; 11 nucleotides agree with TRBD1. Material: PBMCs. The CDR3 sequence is CASSPRTGGQDGYTF. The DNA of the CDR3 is TGTGCCAGCAGCCCTCGGACAGGGGGCCAGGATGGCTACACCTTC. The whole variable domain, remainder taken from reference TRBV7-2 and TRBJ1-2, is GAGVSQSPSNKVTEKGKDVELRCDPISGHTALYWYRQSLGQGLEFLIYFQGNSAPDKSGLPSDRFSAERTGGSVSTLTIQRTQQEDSAVYLCASSPRTGGQDGYTFGSGTRLTVV.